This T cell receptor beta chain comes out of a study of blood T cell repertoires in COVID-19. This clone occurred a few times. The repertoire was sequenced with immunoSEQ multiplex PCR; TCRdb's copy has only in-frame clones and lacks some. The table records 200,000 to 300,000 clones, 84% of them present only once. The material sequenced was peripheral blood. This sequence originates from a human donor in a cohort sampled during active COVID-19.

The CDR3 protein is CSVESGAGNTIYF. CDR3 in DNA: TGCAGCGTTGAGTCGGGGGCTGGAAACACCATATATTTT. The chain carries TRBV29-1 and TRBJ1-3; D may be TRBD1 (5 bases). Per germline, CDR1 SQVTM and CDR2 ANQGSEA. The CDR3 has 13 amino acids. Trimming stripped 3 bases from V and 2 bases from J, with 8 bases between.